A selection of T cell receptor beta chains follows, all from one sample in a study of T cell responses to AZD1222 COVID-19 vaccine. Clones were sequenced by immunoSEQ multiplex PCR, and TCRdb holds only the in-frame ones, with some missing. The data contain some 200,000 clones, more than 85% of them singletons. Sequencing used peripheral blood, obtained on day 0 of AZD1222 vaccination. All receptors derive from an adult in good health. The CDR3 runs from the conserved cysteine through the conserved F or W. D genes are given only for firm matches. Clone size is shown for a subset of rows, as once, few, many or a class of expanded clone.

J gene,clone size,D gene,V gene,CDR3 DNA,CDR3 protein
TRBJ2-7,.,TRBD1,TRBV9,TGTGCCAGCAGCGTAGAGACAGGGACCGCCTACGAGCAGTACTTC,CASSVETGTAYEQYF
TRBJ2-7,.,TRBD1,TRBV10-2,TGCGCCAGCAGTGGGGCAGTCCAGGGACAGCCTTCCTACGAGCAGTACTTC,CASSGAVQGQPSYEQYF
TRBJ2-7,.,.,TRBV4-1,TGCGCCAGCAGCCAAGATTTGGGCTACGAGCAGTACTTC,CASSQDLGYEQYF
TRBJ2-7,.,TRBD2,TRBV29-1,TGCAGCGTTGGACTAGCGGGTTACTACGAGCAGTACTTC,CSVGLAGYYEQYF
TRBJ1-5,.,.,TRBV6-1,TGTGCCAGCAGTGAAAGCAAGGGCTCGGGGCAGCCCCAGCATTTT,CASSESKGSGQPQHF
TRBJ1-2,.,.,TRBV5-6,TGTGCCAGCAGCTTGGCGCCCAGCTATGGCTACACCTTC,CASSLAPSYGYTF
TRBJ1-2,.,.,TRBV19,TGTGCCAGTAGTGAGCCCGGGAGTAATGGCTACACCTTC,CASSEPGSNGYTF
TRBJ2-7,.,.,TRBV6-5,TGTGCCAGCAGGGAGGACTTCTACGAGCAGTACTTC,CASREDFYEQYF
TRBJ1-2,.,.,TRBV10-3,TGTGCCGCCGTCGGGTCGGCGACGGGGGTATACTATGGCTACACCTTC,CAAVGSATGVYYGYTF
TRBJ1-5,.,TRBD1,TRBV3-1/TRBV3-2,TGTGCCAGCAGCCAGTCTGGAGGCCAGGGGGTCAATCAGCCCCAGCATTTT,CASSQSGGQGVNQPQHF
TRBJ1-4,.,.,TRBV7-9,TGTGCCAGCAGCTTGGGGGGCGAAAAACTGTTTTTT,CASSLGGEKLFF
TRBJ1-1,.,.,TRBV15,TGTGCCACCAGCAGAGAAGTCGGGCAGGCCCGGGGGGCTTTCTTT,CATSREVGQARGAFF
TRBJ2-3,.,.,TRBV2,TGTGCCAGCTGCGTCGCAGATACGCAGTATTTT,CASCVADTQYF
TRBJ1-1,.,.,TRBV7-9,TGTGCCAGCAGCTTGGTGGCGGGTGAAGCTTTCTTT,CASSLVAGEAFF
TRBJ2-1,.,TRBD2,TRBV5-6,TGTGCCAGCAGCTTGGTTCAGTTTGCTAGCGGGAAAAATCTAGAGCAGTTCTTC,CASSLVQFASGKNLEQFF
TRBJ2-7,once,.,TRBV27,TGTGCCACCTGGGGAGGGGACAGACCCTACGAGCAGTACTTC,CATWGGDRPYEQYF
TRBJ2-1,.,TRBD2,TRBV5-1,TGCGCCAGCAGCTTGGTTGGCGGGGGAAACTACAATGAGCAGTTCTTC,CASSLVGGGNYNEQFF
TRBJ1-1,.,.,TRBV7-9,TGTGCCAGCAGCTTAGAACAGGGTTGGTACACTGAAGCTTTCTTT,CASSLEQGWYTEAFF
TRBJ2-7,.,.,TRBV11-3,TGTGCCAGCAGCTTAGGGGGCTCCTACGAGCAGTACTTC,CASSLGGSYEQYF
TRBJ1-1,.,TRBD1,TRBV10-3,TGTGCCATCAGTGCGACAGGGGGCGCGACTGAAGCTTTCTTT,CAISATGGATEAFF
TRBJ1-5,.,.,TRBV24-1,TGTGCCACCAGTGCGGGGCACCACCGAGGTCCCAATCAGCCCCAGCATTTT,CATSAGHHRGPNQPQHF
TRBJ2-1,medium-sized,TRBD2,TRBV12-5,TGTGCTAGTGGTTCCAGCGGGAGATACGTCGGGGGGCAGTTCTTC,CASGSSGRYVGGQFF
TRBJ1-2,.,.,TRBV5-8,TGTGCCAGCAGCCCCATGGCCCTATATGGCTACACCTTC,CASSPMALYGYTF
TRBJ1-1,.,.,TRBV4-1,TGCGCCAGCTTCAGCCAAGGCCGGAGCACTGAAGCTTTCTTT,CASFSQGRSTEAFF
TRBJ2-7,.,.,TRBV7-9,TGTGCCAGCAGCTTACTCTTATACTACGAGCAGTACTTC,CASSLLLYYEQYF
TRBJ1-1,.,.,TRBV11-3,TGTGCCAGCGGAACCGGAGTGAACACTGAAGCTTTCTTT,CASGTGVNTEAFF
TRBJ1-1,.,.,TRBV3-1/TRBV3-2,TGTGCCAGCAGCCAAGCGGTCATGAACACTGAAGCTTTCTTT,CASSQAVMNTEAFF
TRBJ1-2,.,.,TRBV3-1/TRBV3-2,TGTGCCAGCAGCCATAGAGACAGACTCAACGTCTATGGCTACACCTTC,CASSHRDRLNVYGYTF
TRBJ2-2,.,TRBD1,TRBV29-1,TGCAGCGTCAGCGGGACAGGGAGAGACACCGGGGAGCTGTTTTTT,CSVSGTGRDTGELFF
TRBJ2-5,.,TRBD2,TRBV15,TGTGCCACCAGCACCCTTACTAGCGGGGGAGAGACCCAGTACTTC,CATSTLTSGGETQYF
TRBJ1-5,.,.,TRBV30,TGTGCCTGGAGTGTACTGGGCGGCAATCAGCCCCAGCATTTT,CAWSVLGGNQPQHF
TRBJ1-6,.,.,TRBV3-1/TRBV3-2,TGTGCCAGCAGCCAAAGGACCACCATCAATTCACCCCTCCACTTT,CASSQRTTINSPLHF
TRBJ2-7,.,TRBD2,TRBV9,TGTGCCAGCAGCGTCGGGACTAGCGGAGCCTACGAGCAGTACTTC,CASSVGTSGAYEQYF
TRBJ2-7,.,.,TRBV19,TGTGCCAGTAGTATTGCCTCGGGGCTTAGCTCCTACGAGCAGTACTTC,CASSIASGLSSYEQYF
TRBJ1-2,.,TRBD1,TRBV5-4,TGTGCCAGCAGCGTGGGACAGGGGATGGGCTACACCTTC,CASSVGQGMGYTF
TRBJ1-1,.,.,TRBV7-8,TGTGCCAGCAGCTTAGCGGGGGAAGGCACTGAAGCTTTCTTT,CASSLAGEGTEAFF
TRBJ1-1,.,.,TRBV6-5,TGTGCCAGCAGTTACTCATATCGGGACACTGAAGCTTTCTTT,CASSYSYRDTEAFF
TRBJ1-4,.,.,TRBV7-9,TGTGCCAGCAGCTCAGGGAACGAAGGTGAAAAACTGTTTTTT,CASSSGNEGEKLFF
TRBJ1-1,once,.,TRBV12-3/TRBV12-4,TGTGCCAGCAGTTTTATCAGGGTTGAAGCTTTCTTT,CASSFIRVEAFF
TRBJ2-2,.,.,TRBV6-1,TGTGCCAGCAGTGAAGCGACAGGCTTCACCGGGGAGCTGTTTTTT,CASSEATGFTGELFF
TRBJ1-1,.,.,TRBV3-1/TRBV3-2,TGTGCCAGCAGCCAAAGCCAAGCTTACAGGGCCGGGACTGAAGCTTTCTTT,CASSQSQAYRAGTEAFF
TRBJ1-2,.,TRBD1,TRBV19,TGTGCCAGTAGTACGCCTGGGACAGTCTATGGCTACACCTTC,CASSTPGTVYGYTF
TRBJ2-7,.,.,TRBV5-1,TGCGCCAGCAGCCCCCAGACAGATGGATCCTACGAGCAGTACTTC,CASSPQTDGSYEQYF
TRBJ2-7,.,TRBD2,TRBV7-9,TGTGCCAGCAGCTCAGGACTAGTGGCCTACGAGCAGTACTTC,CASSSGLVAYEQYF
TRBJ1-1,.,.,TRBV5-1,TGCGCCAGCAGCTTGGTGGGGCAGGGGAACACTGAAGCTTTCTTT,CASSLVGQGNTEAFF
TRBJ2-2,.,.,TRBV5-4,TGTGCCAGCAGCTTGGCTTGGGGGCGAACCGGGGAGCTGTTTTTT,CASSLAWGRTGELFF
TRBJ1-1,once,.,TRBV3-1/TRBV3-2,TGTGCCAGCACCCGCTCCTCCGGGGTATACACTGAAGCTTTCTTT,CASTRSSGVYTEAFF
TRBJ1-3,.,TRBD1,TRBV5-1,TGCGCCAGCAGCCCGGGGACAGCCAGTTCCTTCTCTGGAAACACCATATATTTT,CASSPGTASSFSGNTIYF
TRBJ2-3,.,TRBD2,TRBV27,TGTGCCAGCAGTCCCCCGGGACTAGCAGGAGATACGCAGTATTTT,CASSPPGLAGDTQYF
TRBJ1-1,few,TRBD1,TRBV7-9,TGTGCCAGCAGCTTAGGGACAGGGAACACTGAAGCTTTCTTT,CASSLGTGNTEAFF
TRBJ1-6,.,.,TRBV4-1,TGCGCCAGCAGCCAGGTTTGGACAGATAATTCACCCCTCCACTTT,CASSQVWTDNSPLHF
TRBJ1-3,.,.,TRBV19,TGTGCCAGTGCAGGTAACTCTGGAAACACCATATATTTT,CASAGNSGNTIYF
TRBJ1-1,.,TRBD1,TRBV6-5,TGTGCCAGCAGTTACTCGAACAGGGGGCTTACTGAAGCTTTCTTT,CASSYSNRGLTEAFF
TRBJ1-5,.,.,TRBV27,TGTGCCAGCAGTGACAGCAATCAGCCCCAGCATTTT,CASSDSNQPQHF
TRBJ2-7,.,.,TRBV11-2,TGTGCCAGCAGTCCCCTCAACGAGCAGTACTTC,CASSPLNEQYF